This TCR beta chain appears in the sequencing data of a study of cytomegalovirus exposure and HLA in healthy donors. Findings and limits, study-wide: In vitro experiments confirmed that a few CMV-associated chains were specific for CMV antigens. Earlier analysis yielded a pattern in which most TCR beta V segments were productive about 87% or about 30% of the time. Cytomegalovirus status was reportedly diagnosed by the classifier with high sensitivity and specificity.

Note on this clone: The antigen is unknown.

The CDR3 is 17 residues long. From germline, CDR1 is SGHVS and CDR2 FQNEAQ. Trimming left V 5 bases short and J 1 base short, with 18 bases between. 13 Jbeta primers and 60 Vbeta primers were used for the PCR. The assay was immunoSEQ multiplex PCR, and TCRdb's table has in-frame clones only and misses some. Among 150,000 to 200,000 clones listed, 82% were seen once. This receptor was obtained from a boy aged 2-9 years in good health and CMV-seronegative. The V and J genes are TRBV7-8 and TRBJ2-1, with TRBD2 as a possible D gene (6 bases). Specimen: PBMCs. The CDR3 loop is CASSPLSTGRSYNEQFF. CDR3 in DNA: TGTGCCAGCAGCCCCCTAAGTACGGGGAGGTCCTACAATGAGCAGTTCTTC.